What follows are 9 T cell receptor beta chains derived from one specimen sequenced in a study of blood T cell repertoires in COVID-19. Repertoires were generated with immunoSEQ multiplex PCR, while TCRdb's copy carries only in-frame clones and drops some. The table shows 100,000 to 150,000 clones, with approximately 89% occurring only once. Sequencing was performed on peripheral blood. These receptor sequences come from a woman aged 80 or over with COVID-19, enrolled during active disease.

This chain links TRBV15 with TRBJ2-2, with D possibly matching TRBD2 (6 bases). The germline V gene encodes CDR1 LNHNV and CDR2 YYDKDF (reference sequence). The CDR3 runs to 12 residues. Deletions cut 5 bases from V and 5 bases from J, with 6 bases between. CDR3 in DNA: TGTGCCACCAGCGCGGGGACCGGGGAGCTGTTTTTT. Translation gives CATSAGTGELFF.

The rearrangement links TRBV12-3 or TRBV12-4 to TRBJ2-1; no clear D. The CDR3 spans 13 residues. V was cut by 3 bases and J by 6 bases, with 9 bases left in between. The CDR3 sequence: CASSLHESNEQFF. CDR3 in DNA: TGTGCCAGCAGTTTGCATGAGAGCAATGAGCAGTTCTTC.

The chain is built from TRBV5-6 and TRBJ2-3; D is undetermined. The germline gives CDR1 SGHDT, CDR2 YYEEEE. Trimming cost V 0 bases and J 0 bases, with 11 bases left between them. CDR3 length: 16 amino acids. CDR3 bases: TGTGCCAGCAGCTTGGTAGCCTCCGAGAGCACAGATACGCAGTATTTT. Encoded protein: CASSLVASESTDTQYF.

The chain combines TRBV20-1 with TRBJ2-4; a possible D gene is TRBD2 (5 bases). V was clipped by 4 bases and J by 5 bases, with 6 bases between them. This CDR3 is built from 11 residues. The germline CDR1 and CDR2 sequences are DFQATT and SNEGSKA (reference sequence). As DNA, the CDR3 is TGCAGTGCTACCGGGGAAAACATTCAGTACTTC. This encodes CSATGENIQYF.

J is TRBJ1-4 and V is TRBV5-5; 9 nucleotides align to TRBD1. This CDR3 contains 15 residues. CDR1 and CDR2 from the germline V gene are SGHKS and YYEKEE (reference sequence). The V segment lost 5 bases and the J segment 7 bases; nucleotides outside the gene matches: 9. CDR3 sequence (DNA): TGTGCCAGCAGACAAACAGGGGGCTTTGGTGAAAAACTGTTTTTT. This gives the protein CASRQTGGFGEKLFF. The full variable domain, with the rest looked up from reference TRBV5-5 and TRBJ1-4, is DAGVTQSPTHLIKTRGQQVTLRCSPISGHKSVSWYQQVLGQGPQFIFQYYEKEERGRGNFPDRFSARQFPNYSSELNVNALLLGDSALYLCASRQTGGFGEKLFFGSGTQLSVL.

This sequence joins TRBV6-6 and TRBJ1-1; no reliable D call. The V gene's germline CDR1 is MNHNY and CDR2 SVGAGI (reference sequence). This CDR3 is 17 amino acids long. V dropped 5 bases and J dropped 4 bases, with 23 bases sitting between them. CDR3 region: CASSPPLKWSSSTEAFF. The CDR3 nucleotides are TGTGCCAGCAGTCCCCCCTTGAAGTGGTCGTCGAGCACTGAAGCTTTCTTT.

V and J are TRBV3-1 (or the pseudogene TRBV3-2) and TRBJ2-2; D remains ambiguous. Germline CDR1 is LGHDT and CDR2 is YNNKEL (reference sequence). V gave up 1 base and J gave up 4 bases, with 7 bases separating them. The CDR3 is 14 amino acids. In DNA, the CDR3 is TGTGCCAGCAGCCAAGCGTCCAGCACCGGGGAGCTGTTTTTT. It encodes CASSQASSTGELFF.

The V gene is TRBV28, the J gene TRBJ2-5, with a weak D call TRBD2 (6 bases). There are 16 residues in the CDR3. The V and J ends lost 6 bases and 5 bases respectively, with 22 bases between them. Looked up from germline, CDR1 is MDHEN and CDR2 is SYDVKM. The CDR3 sequence: CASSSSAGRRHETQYF. CDR3 nucleotide sequence: TGTGCCAGCAGCTCGTCGGCAGGGAGGCGGCATGAGACCCAGTACTTC.

This clone has just one count. The chain carries TRBV4-1 and TRBJ1-1; no firm D call. The CDR3 is 15 residues long. CDR1 MGHRA and CDR2 YSYEKL come from the germline V gene. V shed 0 bases and J shed 0 bases, with 8 bases lying between them. CDR3 protein: CASSQEARLNTEAFF. CDR3 bases: TGCGCCAGCAGCCAAGAGGCCAGGCTGAACACTGAAGCTTTCTTT.